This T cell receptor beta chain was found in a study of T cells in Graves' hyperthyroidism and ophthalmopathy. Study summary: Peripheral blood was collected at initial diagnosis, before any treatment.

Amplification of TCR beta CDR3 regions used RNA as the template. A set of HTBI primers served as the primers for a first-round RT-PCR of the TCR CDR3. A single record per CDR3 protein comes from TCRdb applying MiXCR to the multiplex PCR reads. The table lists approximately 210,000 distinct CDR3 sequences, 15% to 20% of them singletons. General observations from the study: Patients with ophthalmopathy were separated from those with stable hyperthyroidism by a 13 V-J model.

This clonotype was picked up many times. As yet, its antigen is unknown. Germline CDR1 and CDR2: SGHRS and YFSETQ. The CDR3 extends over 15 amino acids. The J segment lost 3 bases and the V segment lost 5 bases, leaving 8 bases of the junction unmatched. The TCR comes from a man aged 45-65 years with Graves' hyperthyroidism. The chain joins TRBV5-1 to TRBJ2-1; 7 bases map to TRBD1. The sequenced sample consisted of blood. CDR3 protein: CASRSEDRIYNEQFF. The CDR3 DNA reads TGCGCCAGCAGGTCCGAGGACAGGATCTACAATGAGCAGTTCTTC.